This TCR beta chain was recorded in a study of cytomegalovirus exposure and HLA in healthy donors. On the study more broadly: A preliminary data release comprised around 90 million unique TCRs obtained from HLA-typed donors.

Notes on the study in general: Later analysis associated a missense DCLRE1C variant with TCR beta V- and J-gene trimming.

The CDR3 totals 16 residues. CDR1 and CDR2 (germline): LGHNA, YNFKEQ. Unmatched junction bases numbered 8, after V lost 0 bases and J lost 6 bases. Amplification used 60 Vbeta primers and 13 Jbeta primers. Libraries were prepared by immunoSEQ multiplex PCR; TCRdb keeps only in-frame clonotypes and omits some of them. Among some 150,000 clones listed, about four fifths were seen once. This clone appeared a few times. What it binds is not known. The specimen was PBMCs. J is TRBJ1-3 and V is TRBV4-2, with 7 bases lining up with TRBD1. This TCR was recovered from a woman in her thirties or forties in good health and CMV-seronegative. CDR3 residues: CASSQELGQNLNTIYF. Written as DNA, the CDR3 is TGTGCCAGCAGCCAAGAATTGGGACAGAATTTAAACACCATATATTTT.